Below are 17 T cell receptor beta chains sequenced from a single sample in a study of blood T cell repertoires in COVID-19. Using immunoSEQ multiplex PCR, the repertoire was profiled, and TCRdb retains in-frame clones only, with some absent. Of roughly 220,000 clones detected, around 87% appear once; the ten largest clones hold about 14%. Sequenced: PBMCs or T cells enriched from blood (not recorded which). The source is a man younger than 40 who had been exposed to COVID-19.

The chain joins TRBV4-1 to TRBJ1-2, with 9 positions matching TRBD1. The trim removed 1 base at V and 4 bases at J, leaving 7 bases unmatched. In germline, CDR1 is MGHRA, CDR2 YSYEKL. The CDR3 totals 16 residues. DNA of the CDR3: TGCGCCAGCAGCCAAGGAGCGGACAGGGGCCTCTATGGCTACACCTTC. Translation: CASSQGADRGLYGYTF.

As regards this clone: At one boundary the junction diverges from the germline segment, which might be a read error. This sequence joins TRBV5-4 and TRBJ1-1; D is unclear. The germline V gene has CDR1 SGHNT and CDR2 YYREEE (reference sequence). The length of the CDR3 is 16 residues. In DNA form, the CDR3 reads TGTGCCAGCAGCACACCCACAGTGTCCCTTAACATTGAAGCTTTCTTT. Translating gives CASSTPTVSLNIEAFF.

This clone was recorded once. A junction boundary mismatches the germline segment, possibly from a read error. V is TRBV10-3 and J is TRBJ1-2; no clear D gene. The CDR3 covers 10 residues. Germline V gives CDR1 ENHRY, CDR2 SYGVKD. The CDR3 sequence: CAIGRERRSF. CDR3 bases: TGTGCCATCGGCCGGGAGAGGAGGAGCTTC.

This chain uses TRBV7-9 with TRBJ1-1; no firm D call. Germline values: CDR1 SEHNR, CDR2 FQNEAQ (reference sequence). The V end was cut by 5 bases, the J end by 1 base, with 11 bases between. The CDR3 is made up of 14 amino acids. CDR3 amino acids: CASSQEGWNTEAFF. CDR3 DNA sequence: TGTGCCAGCAGCCAAGAGGGCTGGAACACTGAAGCTTTCTTT.

V usage is TRBV4-2 and J usage is TRBJ1-4; D is unresolved. The V end lost 1 base, the J end lost 4 bases, and 10 bases lay between the germline ends. The V gene's germline CDR1 is LGHNA and CDR2 YNFKEQ. The CDR3 contains 15 residues. CDR3 protein: CASSQVESYNEKLFF. The CDR3 nucleotides read TGTGCCAGCAGCCAAGTCGAATCCTATAATGAAAAACTGTTTTTT.

This clone was counted once. The gene calls are TRBV6-4 and TRBJ2-3, with D unclear. Between the trimmed V and J ends, which lost 0 bases and 0 bases, there was a span of 7 bases. CDR1 and CDR2 from the germline V gene are MRHNA and SNTAGT. The CDR3 has 15 amino acids. For the CDR3, the DNA is TGTGCCAGCAGTGACTCCCGCTATAGCACAGATACGCAGTATTTT. Protein sequence: CASSDSRYSTDTQYF.

The chain combines TRBV5-4 with TRBJ2-3; TRBD2 matches 7 bases. The germline V gene has CDR1 SGHNT and CDR2 YYREEE (reference sequence). The J segment lost 2 bases and the V segment lost 0 bases, leaving 9 bases of the junction unmatched. This CDR3 is 17 amino acids long. In DNA, the CDR3 is TGTGCCAGCAGCTTGGATTATCGGACTAGTTTCACAGATACGCAGTATTTT. Translated: CASSLDYRTSFTDTQYF.

This rearrangement joins TRBV19 to TRBJ1-5, with 7 bases fitting TRBD1. Germline loops: CDR1 LNHDA, CDR2 SQIVND (reference sequence). The junction had 10 bases not matched to a gene; V was cut back by 7 bases and J by 4 bases. This CDR3 has 15 amino acids. The CDR3: CASTEGQTLNQPQHF. Written as DNA, the CDR3 is TGTGCCAGTACAGAGGGACAGACCCTGAATCAGCCCCAGCATTTT.

This clone appeared a single time. The chain is built from TRBV6-1 and TRBJ1-6; 10 bases map to TRBD1. From germline, CDR1 is MNHNS and CDR2 SASEGT. This CDR3 spans 14 amino acids. The junction had 6 bases not matched to a gene; V was cut back by 6 bases and J by 10 bases. Here the CDR3 reads CASSSGTGVSPLHF. Here the CDR3 DNA reads TGTGCCAGCAGCTCCGGGACAGGGGTCTCACCCCTCCACTTT.

The gene calls are TRBV5-4 and TRBJ1-2; D gene unclear. CDR1 is SGHNT, CDR2 YYREEE, per germline (reference sequence). The CDR3 runs to 13 residues. The V and J ends lost 0 bases and 8 bases respectively, with 11 bases between them. DNA for the CDR3: TGTGCCAGCAGCTTGGGTGTTGAGAAGGGCTACACCTTC. As protein: CASSLGVEKGYTF.

The chain links TRBV5-1 to TRBJ2-2; D call uncertain. The germline V gene encodes CDR1 SGHRS and CDR2 YFSETQ. Between the trimmed V and J ends, which lost 0 bases and 0 bases, there was a span of 9 bases. The CDR3 is 16 residues long. For the CDR3, the DNA is TGCGCCAGCAGCTTGGCCCAGCAGGCGAACACCGGGGAGCTGTTTTTT. Translated: CASSLAQQANTGELFF.

The chain recombines TRBV7-9 with TRBJ2-2; 8 nucleotides line up with TRBD2. Germline V gene lookup returns CDR1 SEHNR and CDR2 FQNEAQ (reference sequence). The CDR3 length is 17 residues. V lost 2 bases to trimming and J lost 5 bases; unmatched junction nucleotides: 10. DNA for the CDR3: TGTGCCAGCAGCTTATCTCGTGCCGCGGGGGGTACCGGGGAGCTGTTTTTT. It encodes CASSLSRAAGGTGELFF.

The chain has TRBV7-9 and TRBJ1-2, with 12 bases aligning to TRBD1. CDR1 is SEHNR, CDR2 FQNEAQ, per germline (reference sequence). This CDR3 spans 16 amino acids. Trimming cost V 5 bases and J 3 bases; bases outside gene matches: 7. In DNA form, the CDR3 reads TGTGCCAGCAGCCCCTGGGACAGGGGGCTAGACTATGGCTACACCTTC. It encodes CASSPWDRGLDYGYTF.

The chain recombines TRBV25-1 with TRBJ2-1; tentative D call: TRBD1 (6 bases). The length of the CDR3 is 15 residues. Trimming took off 1 base at V and 3 bases at J, with 10 bases between the two ends. In germline, CDR1 is MGHDK, CDR2 SYGVNS. CDR3 loop: CASSESTGSYNEQFF. DNA of the CDR3: TGTGCCAGCAGTGAATCAACAGGGAGCTACAATGAGCAGTTCTTC.

The chain has TRBV2 and TRBJ1-3; D perhaps matches TRBD1 (6 bases). This CDR3 contains 12 residues. Germline CDR1 SNHLY, CDR2 FYNNEI. V lost 3 bases, J lost 16 bases, and 16 bases lay in between. The CDR3 spells CASSDRFAGAYF. The CDR3 region has the DNA TGTGCCAGCAGTGATCGGTTTGCAGGGGCGTATTTT.

The J gene is TRBJ1-2, the V gene TRBV21-1. TRBV21-1 is an annotated pseudogene. The CDR3 has 16 residues. The CDR3 nucleotides read TGTGCCAGCAGCAAAGTATCTTGCAGGGCGGGGAATGGCTACACCTTC. This codes for CASSKVSCRAGNGYTF.

This chain's CDR3 is CASSYLPKTRQETQYF. CDR3 bases: TGTGCCAGCAGTTACCTACCCAAGACTAGACAAGAGACCCAGTACTTC. V gene TRBV6-5 combines with J gene TRBJ2-5, with a weak D call TRBD2 (6 bases). V lost 2 bases to trimming and J lost 2 bases, with 15 bases between them. This CDR3 spans 16 amino acids. Looked up from germline, CDR1 is MNHEY and CDR2 is SVGAGI.